One and the same sample provided the 18 T cell receptor beta chains below, sequenced in a study of shared clonotypes between healthy human individuals. The data were produced by immunoSEQ multiplex PCR, yet TCRdb's version contains in-frame clones alone and is incomplete. Of approximately 840,000 clones detected, roughly 96% appear once; the ten largest clones hold 0.2% to 0.25%. CD45RO-negative CD8 cells positively selected for CCR7 made up the naive population, which excluded terminally differentiated effector memory CD45RA+ cells. Sequences were obtained from naive CD8+ T cells sorted from blood. These receptors were obtained from a man younger than 45 in good health.

The CDR3 region is CATSIYRGNEQFF. Here the CDR3 DNA reads TGTGCCACCAGCATATACCGGGGAAATGAGCAGTTCTTC. The genes are TRBV15 and TRBJ2-1; D may be TRBD2 (5 bases). V lost 4 bases and J 7 bases, leaving 11 bases between the germline ends. In germline, CDR1 is LNHNV, CDR2 YYDKDF (reference sequence). CDR3 length equals 13 residues.

This clone showed up just once. The chain has TRBV7-3 and TRBJ2-7, with TRBD2 identical over 16 bases. V lost 0 bases, J lost 7 bases, and 3 bases stayed unmatched. Germline V gene data show CDR1 as SGHTA and CDR2 as FQGTGA. This CDR3 has 16 amino acids. The CDR3 spells CASSLTGTSGREEQYF. In nucleotides, the CDR3 is TGTGCCAGCAGCTTAACAGGGACTAGCGGGAGGGAAGAGCAGTACTTC.

The chain uses TRBV5-3 and TRBJ2-1; TRBD2 is a possible D gene (5 bases). TRBV5-3 is classed as an ORF, of uncertain function. Deletions cut 6 bases from V and 10 bases from J, with 11 bases between. The CDR3 loop spans 11 amino acids. This CDR3 is CARIPCGEQFF. CDR3 in DNA: TGTGCCAGAATCCCGTGCGGGGAGCAGTTCTTC.

V is TRBV6-1 and J is TRBJ1-2; 8 positions agree with TRBD1. The ends lost 8 bases at V and 4 bases at J; junction bases unmatched: 9. The CDR3 has 14 amino acids. Germline CDR1 reads MNHNS; CDR2 reads SASEGT. The CDR3 loop reads CASPGGEVGYGYTF. CDR3 coding DNA: TGTGCCAGCCCAGGGGGCGAGGTGGGCTATGGCTACACCTTC.

The chain combines TRBV5-4 with TRBJ2-3; TRBD2 is a possible D gene (6 bases). Per the germline V gene, CDR1 is SGHNT and CDR2 is YYREEE (reference sequence). The CDR3 has 17 residues. Trimming shortened V by 9 bases and J by 2 bases, and 25 bases separated the two germline ends. CDR3: CATSGWRQSRSTDTQYF. In DNA form, the CDR3 reads TGTGCCACAAGCGGGTGGAGGCAATCCCGATCCACAGATACGCAGTATTTT.

V usage is TRBV9 and J usage is TRBJ1-4; 7 bases match TRBD1. The length of the CDR3 is 17 residues. V shed 0 bases and J 3 bases; nucleotides not matched to a gene: 8. Germline CDR1 reads SGDLS; CDR2 reads YYNGEE. Here the CDR3 reads CASSVGSQGIANEKLFF. In DNA form, the CDR3 reads TGTGCCAGCAGCGTAGGATCACAGGGGATTGCTAATGAAAAACTGTTTTTT.

About this clone: The same CDR3 can be traced to other DNA sequences in this sample. This chain uses TRBV10-1 with TRBJ1-5; D possibly corresponds to TRBD1 (5 bases). Trimming shortened V by 6 bases and J by 3 bases, and 12 bases separated the two germline ends. From germline, CDR1 is WNHNN and CDR2 SYGVQD (reference sequence). The CDR3 loop spans 14 amino acids. CDR3 in amino acids: CASRDGTDNQPQHF. The CDR3, as DNA: TGCGCCAGCAGGGACGGGACGGACAATCAGCCCCAGCATTTT.

To note about this clone: This same CDR3 is encoded by further DNA sequences in the sample. The chain has TRBV27 and TRBJ2-3, with 14 bases that match TRBD2. The CDR3 is 17 residues long. The germline V gene encodes CDR1 MNHEY and CDR2 SMNVEV (reference sequence). The J segment lost 1 base and the V segment lost 4 bases, leaving 4 bases of the junction unmatched. In DNA, the CDR3 is TGTGCCAGCAGTTCGGGACTAGCGGGAGTTGGCACAGATACGCAGTATTTT. Protein: CASSSGLAGVGTDTQYF.

The V call is TRBV27, the J call TRBJ2-7; 7 positions agree with TRBD2. Germline lookup yields CDR1 MNHEY and CDR2 SMNVEV (reference sequence). J lost 0 bases, V lost 5 bases, and 7 bases had no gene match. The CDR3 is 15 residues long. The CDR3 here is CASSDGTTPSYEQYF. CDR3 nucleotides: TGTGCCAGCAGTGATGGGACTACTCCCTCCTACGAGCAGTACTTC.

This clone was picked up one time. V and J are TRBV9 and TRBJ2-1; D is uncertain. Germline CDR1 is SGDLS and CDR2 is YYNGEE. Trimming cost V 3 bases and J 0 bases, with 10 bases left between them. The CDR3 spans 15 residues. CDR3 sequence: CASSGAESSYNEQFF. CDR3 in DNA: TGTGCCAGCAGCGGTGCTGAGAGCTCCTACAATGAGCAGTTCTTC.

The chain has TRBV5-1 and TRBJ2-3; D remains unclear. The germline CDR1 and CDR2 sequences are SGHRS and YFSETQ. The V end lost 1 base, the J end lost 5 bases, and 8 bases lay between the germline ends. The CDR3 consists of 13 residues. The CDR3 DNA is TGCGCCAGCAGCTTGAACCCCGTAGATACGCAGTATTTT. This sequence encodes CASSLNPVDTQYF.

The chain uses TRBV7-9 and TRBJ2-5; tentatively, D is TRBD1 or TRBD2 (6 bases each). Germline CDR1 and CDR2: SEHNR and FQNEAQ (reference sequence). The V gene lost 5 bases and the J gene lost 5 bases, with 18 bases spanning the gap. The CDR3 runs 15 residues. CDR3 nucleotide sequence: TGTGCCAGCAGCCCACAATTAAGGGGGGAGGAGACCCAGTACTTC. Translation: CASSPQLRGEETQYF.

This chain links TRBV6-1 with TRBJ1-1, with TRBD1 as a possible D gene (5 bases). V lost 6 bases to trimming and J lost 10 bases, with 24 bases between them. The CDR3 is 15 residues long. Per the germline V gene, CDR1 is MNHNS and CDR2 is SASEGT. CDR3 loop: CASRARGGFTVGAFF. DNA for the CDR3: TGTGCCAGCAGGGCCCGGGGGGGGTTCACGGTTGGAGCTTTCTTT.

V and J are TRBV7-6 and TRBJ2-5; no definite D call. V was cut by 3 bases and J by 5 bases, with 10 bases left in between. The germline V gene has CDR1 SGHVS and CDR2 FNYEAQ. The CDR3 sequence is 13 residues long. CDR3 nucleotide sequence: TGTGCCAGCAGCTTGGGCACCCGGGAGACCCAGTACTTC. Encoded protein: CASSLGTRETQYF. The full variable domain, completed using reference TRBV7-6 and TRBJ2-5, is GAGVSQSPRYKVTKRGQDVALRCDPISGHVSLYWYRQALGQGPEFLTYFNYEAQQDKSGLPNDRFSAERPEGSISTLTIQRTEQRDSAMYRCASSLGTRETQYFGPGTRLLVL.

The gene calls are TRBV15 and TRBJ2-7; 8 bases map to TRBD1. The CDR3 runs to 16 residues. Unmatched junction bases numbered 7, after V lost 1 base and J lost 2 bases. Germline V gene data show CDR1 as LNHNV and CDR2 as YYDKDF (reference sequence). CDR3 region: CATSRVPGQATYEQYF. The CDR3 DNA sequence: TGTGCCACCAGCAGAGTTCCGGGACAGGCGACCTACGAGCAGTACTTC.

This clone was recorded only once. The chain couples TRBV28 to TRBJ1-1; maybe TRBD1 (5 bases). Trimming took off 3 bases at V and 0 bases at J, with 14 bases between the two ends. This CDR3 region has 16 residues. Per germline, CDR1 MDHEN and CDR2 SYDVKM. CDR3 in amino acids: CASSLTPTVLNTEAFF. CDR3 DNA: TGTGCCAGCAGTTTGACCCCGACAGTACTGAACACTGAAGCTTTCTTT.

This chain connects TRBV7-9 to TRBJ2-3; 7 bases fit TRBD1. The CDR3 consists of 15 residues. Germline V gene sequence: CDR1 SEHNR, CDR2 FQNEAQ (reference sequence). The trim removed 6 bases at V and 2 bases at J, leaving 8 bases unmatched. The CDR3 DNA sequence: TGTGCCAGCAGTCAACTACAGGGGCCCACAGATACGCAGTATTTT. Translation: CASSQLQGPTDTQYF.

This clone has a single count. This chain joins TRBV27 and TRBJ1-3; maybe TRBD1 (5 bases). CDR3 size: 16 residues. Per germline, CDR1 MNHEY and CDR2 SMNVEV (reference sequence). V was cut by 6 bases and J by 1 base, with 16 bases left in between. The CDR3 nucleotides read TGTGCCAGCAGCCCCCAGGAGGGGTGGTCTGGAAACACCATATATTTT. Translation: CASSPQEGWSGNTIYF.